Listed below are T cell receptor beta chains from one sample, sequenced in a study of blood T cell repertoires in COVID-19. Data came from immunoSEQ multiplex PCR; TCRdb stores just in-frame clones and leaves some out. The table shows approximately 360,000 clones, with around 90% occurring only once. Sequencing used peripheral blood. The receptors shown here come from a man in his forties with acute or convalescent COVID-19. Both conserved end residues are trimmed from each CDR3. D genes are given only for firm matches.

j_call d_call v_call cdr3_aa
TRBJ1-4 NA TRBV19 ASSTTSGPNEKLF
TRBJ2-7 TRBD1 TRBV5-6 ASSYTDRAGEQY
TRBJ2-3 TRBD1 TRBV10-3 AIRADRGRTDTQY
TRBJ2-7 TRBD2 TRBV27 ASSLRPSGRTSYEQY
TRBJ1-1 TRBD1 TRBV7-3 ASSQTGVTEAF
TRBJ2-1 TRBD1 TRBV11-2 ASSQTGGEYNEQF
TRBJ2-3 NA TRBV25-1 ASSTRGADTQY
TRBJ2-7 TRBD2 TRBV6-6 ASRRLALYEQY
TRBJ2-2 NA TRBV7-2 ASRRQRNTGELF
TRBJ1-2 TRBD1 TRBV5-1 ASSDVQGAGYGYT
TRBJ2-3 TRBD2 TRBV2 ASTIPGREATDTQY
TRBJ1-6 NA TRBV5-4 ASSLDSNSPLH
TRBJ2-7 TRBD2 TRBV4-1 ASSHRGSSGRASYEQY
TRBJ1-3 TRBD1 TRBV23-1 ASSLSGTGTRSGNTIY
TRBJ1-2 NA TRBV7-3 ASSSYGYGYT
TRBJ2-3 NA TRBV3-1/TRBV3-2 ASSPPGISTDTQY
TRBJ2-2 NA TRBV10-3 AIFRNTGELF
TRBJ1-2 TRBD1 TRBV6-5 ASTRTGQGGGYT
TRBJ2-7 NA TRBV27 ASSLFPGPSYEQY
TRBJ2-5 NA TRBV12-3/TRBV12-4 ASSPVAETQY
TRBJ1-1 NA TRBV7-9 ASSLARGGNTEAF
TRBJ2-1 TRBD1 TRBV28 ASRRDRVELSLSYNEQF
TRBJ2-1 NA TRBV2 AIGDKRSPYNEQF
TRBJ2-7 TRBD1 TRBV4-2 ASSQVRQGSYEQY
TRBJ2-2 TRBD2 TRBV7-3 ASSIGTSSGELF
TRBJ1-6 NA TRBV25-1 ASSEGRSPLH
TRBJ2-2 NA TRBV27 ASSWGKDTGELF
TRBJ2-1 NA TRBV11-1 ASSPDFNEQF
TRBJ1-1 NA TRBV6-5 ASSYFAENTEAF
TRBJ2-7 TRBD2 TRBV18 ASSPPRGYGDGGDEQY
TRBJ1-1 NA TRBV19 ASGKGLLTNTEAF
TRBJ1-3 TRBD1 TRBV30 AWTGQGVTIY
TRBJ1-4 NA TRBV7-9 ASSFKERAATNEKLF
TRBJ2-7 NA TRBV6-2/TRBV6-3 ASSYEVAYEQY
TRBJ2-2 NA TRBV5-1 ASSISGNTGELF
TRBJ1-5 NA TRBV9 ASSDNSNQPQH
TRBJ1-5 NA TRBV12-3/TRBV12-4 ASLQTGDQPQH
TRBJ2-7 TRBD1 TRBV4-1 ASSQDPGTGTYEQY
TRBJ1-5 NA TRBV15 ATSRDRGVGQPQH
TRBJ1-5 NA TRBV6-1 ASSDDQPQH
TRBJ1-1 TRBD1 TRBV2 ASNRQGITEAF
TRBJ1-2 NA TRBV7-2 ASSSRQAGYGYT
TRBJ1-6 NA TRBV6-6 ASILVRHTNSPLH
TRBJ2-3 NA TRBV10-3 AISGQTSTDTQY